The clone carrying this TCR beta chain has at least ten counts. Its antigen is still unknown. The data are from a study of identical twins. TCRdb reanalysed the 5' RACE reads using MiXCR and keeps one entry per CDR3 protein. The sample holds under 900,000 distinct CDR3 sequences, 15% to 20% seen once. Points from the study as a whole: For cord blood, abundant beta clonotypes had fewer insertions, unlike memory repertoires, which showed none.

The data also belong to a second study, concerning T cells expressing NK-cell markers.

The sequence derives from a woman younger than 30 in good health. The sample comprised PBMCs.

The CDR3 spells CASDRGVQDTQYF. CDR3 sequence (DNA): TGTGCCAGCGATAGAGGGGTCCAGGATACGCAGTATTTT. The chain uses TRBV5-5 and TRBJ2-3, with D perhaps given as TRBD1 or TRBD2 (5 bases each). Deletions cut 7 bases from V and 6 bases from J, with 15 bases between. CDR3 length: 13 amino acids. CDR1 is SGHKS and CDR2 is YYEKEE in the germline V gene (reference sequence).